This TCR beta chain was captured in a study of lymphopenia after photon versus proton radiotherapy. General observations from the study: After lymphocyte nadir, photon-treated repertoires showed oligoclonal expansion, especially CD8+ Temra. In patients who died, overall survival fell as post-nadir TCR diversity dropped more. Better survival with proton therapy was suggested as possible, not demonstrated.

About this clone itself: The target antigen is unknown.

J was trimmed by 7 bases and V by 2 bases; bases with no gene match: 13. The CDR3 runs to 16 residues. Germline V CDR1 and CDR2: MGHRA, YSYEKL. Produced via immunoSEQ multiplex PCR; TCRdb's table is partial and in-frame only. In the table there are roughly 150,000 clones, approximately 90% of which are singletons. The sequencing used peripheral blood, collected from a patient treated with photon-based radiotherapy. The chain has TRBV4-1 and TRBJ1-2; the match to TRBD1 covers 7 bases. This clonotype was sampled from a man aged 45-60 years with gastric cancer. In DNA form, the CDR3 reads TGCGCCAGCAGCCAACTCCGGGGCAGGGGGATCTCTGGCTACACCTTC. This encodes CASSQLRGRGISGYTF.